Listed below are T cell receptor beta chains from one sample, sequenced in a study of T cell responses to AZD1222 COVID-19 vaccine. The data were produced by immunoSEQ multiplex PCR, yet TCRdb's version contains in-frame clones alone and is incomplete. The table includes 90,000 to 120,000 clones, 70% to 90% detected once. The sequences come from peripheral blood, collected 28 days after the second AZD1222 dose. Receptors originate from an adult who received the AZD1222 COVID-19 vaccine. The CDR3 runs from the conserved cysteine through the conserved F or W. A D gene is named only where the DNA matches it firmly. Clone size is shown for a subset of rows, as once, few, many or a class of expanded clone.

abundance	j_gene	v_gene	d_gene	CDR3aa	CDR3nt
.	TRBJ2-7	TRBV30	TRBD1	CAWSGTDPYEQYF	TGTGCCTGGTCCGGGACAGATCCCTACGAGCAGTACTTC
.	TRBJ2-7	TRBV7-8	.	CASSPKGYEQYF	TGTGCCAGCAGCCCTAAGGGGTACGAGCAGTACTTC
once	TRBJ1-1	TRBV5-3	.	CARSFIGRENTEAFF	TGTGCCAGAAGCTTCATAGGACGGGAGAACACTGAAGCTTTCTTT
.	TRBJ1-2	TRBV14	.	CASSQARGYGYTF	TGTGCCAGCAGCCAAGCCCGGGGCTATGGCTACACCTTC
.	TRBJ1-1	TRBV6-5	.	CASTPAGHTEAFF	TGTGCCAGCACCCCGGCAGGGCACACTGAAGCTTTCTTT
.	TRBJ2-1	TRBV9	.	CASSVSSAYNEQFF	TGTGCCAGCAGCGTTTCTAGCGCCTACAATGAGCAGTTCTTC
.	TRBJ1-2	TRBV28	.	CASSLNREGYTF	TGTGCCAGCAGTTTAAATCGGGAAGGCTACACCTTC
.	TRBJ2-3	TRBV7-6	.	CASSLEMPDTQYF	TGTGCCAGCAGCTTAGAGATGCCAGATACGCAGTATTTT
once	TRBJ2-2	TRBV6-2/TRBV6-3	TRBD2	CASSYSRAGVYTGELFF	TGTGCCAGCAGTTACTCCCGGGCGGGGGTCTACACCGGGGAGCTGTTTTTT
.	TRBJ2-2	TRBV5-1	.	CASSSPSDSPNTGELFF	TGCGCCAGCAGCTCTCCCTCGGACAGCCCGAACACCGGGGAGCTGTTTTTT
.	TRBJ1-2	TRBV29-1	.	CSVRTSNYGYTF	TGCAGCGTCAGAACCAGCAACTATGGCTACACCTTC
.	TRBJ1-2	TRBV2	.	CASNRLNYGYTF	TGTGCCAGCAACAGGTTAAACTATGGCTACACCTTC
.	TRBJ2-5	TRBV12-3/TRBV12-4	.	CASTRGAGETQYF	TGTGCCAGCACTCGGGGGGCGGGGGAGACCCAGTACTTC
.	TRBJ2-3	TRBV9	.	CASSVEVTDTQYF	TGTGCCAGCAGCGTAGAGGTGACGGATACGCAGTATTTT
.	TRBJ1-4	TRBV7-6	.	CASSPGGAATNEKLFF	TGTGCCAGCAGCCCCGGGGGGGCTGCAACTAATGAAAAACTGTTTTTT
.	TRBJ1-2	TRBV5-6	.	CASSLVSGIHYGYTF	TGTGCCAGCAGCTTGGTCTCCGGGATTCACTATGGCTACACCTTC
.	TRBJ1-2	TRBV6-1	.	CASSDRPDYGYTF	TGTGCCAGCAGTGACAGACCCGACTATGGCTACACCTTC
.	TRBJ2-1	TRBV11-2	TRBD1	CASSWGQGGNEQFF	TGTGCCAGCAGTTGGGGACAGGGGGGCAATGAGCAGTTCTTC
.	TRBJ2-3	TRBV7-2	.	CASSSGHRTDTQYF	TGTGCCAGCAGCTCGGGACACCGCACAGATACGCAGTATTTT
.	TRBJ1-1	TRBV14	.	CASSLSGHTEAFF	TGTGCCAGCAGCCTGAGCGGGCACACTGAAGCTTTCTTT
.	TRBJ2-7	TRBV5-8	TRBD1	CASSLAGTGGSYEQYF	TGTGCCAGCAGCTTGGCCGGGACAGGGGGCTCCTACGAGCAGTACTTC
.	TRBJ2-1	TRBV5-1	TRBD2	CASSSDGTSGTNEQFF	TGCGCCAGCAGCTCAGATGGGACTAGCGGGACAAATGAGCAGTTCTTC
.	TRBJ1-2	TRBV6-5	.	CASSPWSNYGYTF	TGTGCCAGCAGTCCCTGGTCGAACTATGGCTACACCTTC
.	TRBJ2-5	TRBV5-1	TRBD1	CASSLGIRDRGRETQYF	TGCGCCAGCAGCTTGGGCATCCGGGACAGGGGAAGAGAGACCCAGTACTTC
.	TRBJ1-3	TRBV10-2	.	CASRERTSGNTIYF	TGCGCCAGCAGGGAGAGGACCTCTGGAAACACCATATATTTT
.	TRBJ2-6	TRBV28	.	CASRGDMSSGANVLTF	TGTGCCAGCAGAGGAGACATGTCCTCTGGGGCCAACGTCCTGACTTTC
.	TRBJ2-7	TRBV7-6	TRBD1	CASSLESGTGVWRF	TGTGCCAGCAGCTTAGAGTCAGGGACAGGGGTATGGAGGTTC
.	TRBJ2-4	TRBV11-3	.	CASSPRGGGIQYF	TGTGCCAGCAGCCCCAGGGGGGGAGGCATTCAGTACTTC
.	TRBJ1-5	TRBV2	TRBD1	CASSEVGTGSPRGPQHF	TGTGCCAGCAGTGAAGTGGGGACAGGGAGTCCTCGGGGGCCCCAGCATTTT
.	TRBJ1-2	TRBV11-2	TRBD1	CASSWGSPGQGAYGYTF	TGTGCCAGCAGCTGGGGTTCGCCGGGACAGGGGGCGTATGGCTACACCTTC
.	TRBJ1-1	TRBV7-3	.	CASSLNTGSVEAFF	TGTGCCAGCAGCTTAAATACCGGATCAGTAGAAGCTTTCTTT
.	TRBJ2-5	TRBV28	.	CASSLSWETQYF	TGTGCCAGCAGTTTATCCTGGGAGACCCAGTACTTC
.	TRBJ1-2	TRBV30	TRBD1	CAWTGGYGYTF	TGTGCCTGGACAGGGGGCTATGGCTACACCTTC
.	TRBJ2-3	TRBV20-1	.	CSASPTDTQYF	TGCAGTGCCAGCCCCACAGATACGCAGTATTTT
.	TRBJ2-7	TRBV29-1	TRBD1	CSVEDGQGGNEQYF	TGCAGCGTTGAAGACGGACAGGGGGGCAACGAGCAGTACTTC
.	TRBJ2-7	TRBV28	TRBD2	CASNPGSGGTYEQYF	TGTGCCAGCAACCCGGGTAGCGGGGGAACCTACGAGCAGTACTTC
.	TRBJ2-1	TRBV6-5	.	CASSYSGSNEQFF	TGTGCCAGCAGTTACTCAGGCAGTAATGAGCAGTTCTTC
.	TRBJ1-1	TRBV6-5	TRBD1	CASPPPGQGTEAFF	TGTGCCAGCCCTCCCCCGGGACAGGGGACTGAAGCTTTCTTT
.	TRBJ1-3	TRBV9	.	CASSVAAGGSSGNTIYF	TGTGCCAGCAGCGTAGCGGCAGGCGGAAGCTCTGGAAACACCATATATTTT
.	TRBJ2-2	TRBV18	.	CASSPRAQGGSTGELFF	TGTGCCAGCTCACCCCGCGCTCAAGGGGGGAGCACCGGGGAGCTGTTTTTT
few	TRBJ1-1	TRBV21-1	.	CASSKDPHRNTEAFF	TGTGCCAGCAGCAAAGACCCCCATCGGAACACTGAAGCTTTCTTT
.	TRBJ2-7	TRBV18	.	CASSPEGMRSYEQYF	TGTGCCAGCTCACCAGAGGGAATGCGCTCCTACGAGCAGTACTTC
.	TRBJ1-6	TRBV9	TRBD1	CASSLRDRGSDSPLHF	TGTGCCAGCAGTCTCCGGGACAGGGGTTCGGATTCACCCCTCCACTTT
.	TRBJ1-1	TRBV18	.	CASSESGGSNTEAFF	TGTGCCAGCTCCGAATCGGGGGGGTCGAACACTGAAGCTTTCTTT
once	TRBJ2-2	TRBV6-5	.	CASTRSTGELFF	TGTGCCAGCACCAGGAGCACCGGGGAGCTGTTTTTT
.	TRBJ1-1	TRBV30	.	CAWSVLGAEAFF	TGTGCCTGGAGTGTATTGGGAGCTGAAGCTTTCTTT
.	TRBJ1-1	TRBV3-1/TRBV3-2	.	CASRVGRGEAFF	TGTGCCAGTCGGGTCGGCAGGGGTGAAGCTTTCTTT
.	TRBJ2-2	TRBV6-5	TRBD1	CASSRQGWGTGELFF	TGTGCCAGCAGCCGACAGGGATGGGGAACCGGGGAGCTGTTTTTT